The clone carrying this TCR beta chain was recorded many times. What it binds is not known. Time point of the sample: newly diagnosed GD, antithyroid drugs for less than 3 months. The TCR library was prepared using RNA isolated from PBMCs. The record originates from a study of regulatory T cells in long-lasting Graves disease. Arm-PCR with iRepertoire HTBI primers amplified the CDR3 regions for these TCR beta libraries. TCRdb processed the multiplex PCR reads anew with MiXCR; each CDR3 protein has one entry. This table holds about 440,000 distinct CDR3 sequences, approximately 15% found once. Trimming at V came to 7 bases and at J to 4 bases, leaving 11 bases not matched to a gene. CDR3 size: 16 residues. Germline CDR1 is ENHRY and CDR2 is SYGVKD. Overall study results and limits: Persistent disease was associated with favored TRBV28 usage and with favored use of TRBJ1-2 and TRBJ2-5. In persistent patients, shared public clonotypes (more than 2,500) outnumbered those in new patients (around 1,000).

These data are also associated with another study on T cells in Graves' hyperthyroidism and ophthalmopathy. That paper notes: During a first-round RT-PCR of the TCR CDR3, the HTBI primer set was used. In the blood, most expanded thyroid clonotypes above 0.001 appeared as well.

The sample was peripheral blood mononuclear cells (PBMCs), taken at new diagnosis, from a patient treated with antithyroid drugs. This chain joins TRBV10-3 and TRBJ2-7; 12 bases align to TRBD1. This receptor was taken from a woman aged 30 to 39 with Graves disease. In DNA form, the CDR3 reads TGTGCCATCAACCACAGAGGGACAGGGGGCTGGTACGAGCAGTACTTC. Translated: CAINHRGTGGWYEQYF.